This T cell receptor beta chain originates from a study of cytomegalovirus exposure and HLA in healthy donors. Produced via immunoSEQ multiplex PCR; TCRdb's table is partial and in-frame only. Here the sample spans 100,000 to 150,000 clones, 85% to 95% being singletons. A note on this clone: What it binds is unknown.

Overall study results and limits: According to reports, the classifier identified cytomegalovirus status with high specificity and sensitivity.

The TCR comes from a woman aged 18-29 years in good health and CMV-seronegative. Sequenced: PBMCs.

Here the CDR3 DNA reads TGTGCCAGCAGCTTAGGTTATGACTATGGCTACACCTTC. It specifies CASSLGYDYGYTF. The chain uses TRBV7-2 and TRBJ1-2; D is unresolved. Trimming took off 1 base at V and 3 bases at J, with 6 bases between the two ends. CDR3 length: 13 amino acids. Germline CDR1 SGHTA, CDR2 FQGNSA.